A single sample is the source of the 22 T cell receptor beta chains below, sequenced in a study of cytomegalovirus exposure and HLA in healthy donors. Researchers ran the PCR with 60 Vbeta and 13 Jbeta primers. Profiling relied on immunoSEQ multiplex PCR, and the TCRdb table lists in-frame clones only, not all of them. The sample consists of approximately 150,000 clones, 70% to 80% of them appearing once. Source material: PBMCs. The origin of the receptors is a man in his thirties or forties in good health and CMV-seronegative.

The chain uses TRBV18 and TRBJ1-5; 8 bases map to TRBD1. From germline, CDR1 is KGHSH and CDR2 LQKENI. This CDR3 is built from 15 residues. V shed 4 bases, J shed 0 bases, and the junction held 2 bases outside the gene matches. In DNA form, the CDR3 reads TGTGCCAGCTCACAGGACAGGGTTAGCAATCAGCCCCAGCATTTT. Protein: CASSQDRVSNQPQHF.

For this clone: Distinct nucleotide sequences in the sample also encode this CDR3. The chain uses TRBV6-5 and TRBJ1-2; D remains ambiguous. CDR1 is MNHEY, CDR2 SVGAGI, per germline. The CDR3 consists of 12 residues. Trimming shortened V by 4 bases and J by 2 bases, and 5 bases separated the two germline ends. This CDR3 reads CASSSGNYGYTF. The DNA for the CDR3 is TGTGCCAGCAGTTCAGGAAACTATGGCTACACCTTC.

The rearrangement uses TRBV6-1 and TRBJ2-2; 9 bases are shared with TRBD2. After removal of 4 bases from V and 4 bases from J, the junction contained 7 bases not matched to a gene. Germline V gene data show CDR1 as MNHNS and CDR2 as SASEGT. CDR3 length: 16 amino acids. The DNA of the CDR3 is TGTGCCAGCAGTGGGATAGCGGGGGCGGGCACCGGGGAGCTGTTTTTT. It is translated as CASSGIAGAGTGELFF.

The chain combines TRBV27 with TRBJ2-3, with D possibly being TRBD2 (7 bases). Per germline, CDR1 MNHEY and CDR2 SMNVEV (reference sequence). The CDR3 loop spans 16 amino acids. V was trimmed by 2 bases and J by 2 bases, leaving 14 bases between them. This CDR3 reads CASSLEGGFNTDTQYF. CDR3 sequence (DNA): TGTGCCAGCAGTTTAGAGGGGGGGTTTAACACAGATACGCAGTATTTT.

This chain joins TRBV28 and TRBJ2-7; maybe TRBD2 (6 bases). Germline lookup yields CDR1 MDHEN and CDR2 SYDVKM. Trimming removed 7 bases from V and 2 bases from J, with 12 bases in between. This CDR3 is 13 amino acids long. The CDR3 loop reads CASTGGGTYEQYF. The CDR3 DNA reads TGTGCCAGCACCGGGGGAGGAACCTACGAGCAGTACTTC.

V is TRBV30 and J is TRBJ1-5; TRBD1 matches at 11 bases. Per germline, CDR1 GTSNPN and CDR2 SVGIG (reference sequence). The trim removed 2 bases at V and 4 bases at J, leaving 4 bases unmatched. This CDR3 region has 15 residues. The CDR3 DNA is TGTGCCTGGAGTACCGGGACAGGGGGTAATCAGCCCCAGCATTTT. Protein: CAWSTGTGGNQPQHF.

The DNA of the CDR3 is TGTGCCAGCAGCTTAGGTCGACTAGCGGGGGCGTCAAGGGAGCAGTTCTTC. Amino acids: CASSLGRLAGASREQFF. The chain has TRBV11-2 and TRBJ2-1, with 12 bases fitting TRBD2. V lost 1 base, J lost 10 bases, and 11 bases stayed unmatched. Per germline, CDR1 SGHAT and CDR2 FQNNGV. The CDR3 runs 17 residues. Variable domain in full (rest from reference TRBV11-2 and TRBJ2-1): EAGVAQSPRYKIIEKRQSVAFWCNPISGHATLYWYQQILGQGPKLLIQFQNNGVVDDSQLPKDRFSAERLKGVDSTLKIQPAKLEDSAVYLCASSLGRLAGASREQFFGPGTRLTVL.

This clone was seen only once. The chain joins TRBV7-8 to TRBJ1-5; 8 bases align to TRBD1. V shed 2 bases and J 1 base; nucleotides not matched to a gene: 7. Germline CDR1 reads SGHVS; CDR2 reads FQNEAQ. This CDR3 is built from 17 residues. The CDR3 DNA is TGTGCCAGCAGCTTACCGGGGGACAGGTGGAGCAATCAGCCCCAGCATTTT. Encoded protein: CASSLPGDRWSNQPQHF.

This rearrangement joins TRBV10-1 to TRBJ2-7, with a tentative D call TRBD2 (6 bases). The V gene lost 3 bases and the J gene lost 6 bases, with 15 bases spanning the gap. Germline CDR1 is WNHNN and CDR2 is SYGVQD (reference sequence). The length of the CDR3 is 14 residues. The CDR3 DNA sequence: TGCGCCAGCAGTGACGGGGGTATGAGTCTCGAGCAGTACTTC. This translates into CASSDGGMSLEQYF.

The CDR3 here is CASTPPGMRDGGYTF. The CDR3 DNA reads as TGTGCCAGCACCCCACCCGGTATGCGGGACGGGGGCTACACCTTC. The chain combines TRBV28 with TRBJ1-2; weak D call: TRBD1 (5 bases). This CDR3 contains 15 residues. Deletions cut 7 bases from V and 8 bases from J, with 23 bases between. The germline V gene encodes CDR1 MDHEN and CDR2 SYDVKM.

The rearrangement uses TRBV19 and TRBJ2-5; 13 bases line up with TRBD2. The V and J ends lost 1 base and 5 bases, in that order; junction bases with no gene match: 4. The CDR3 is made up of 16 amino acids. Germline V gene data show CDR1 as LNHDA and CDR2 as SQIVND (reference sequence). The CDR3 region has the DNA TGTGCCAGTAGTATAGGAACTAGCGGGGGGGCGGAGACCCAGTACTTC. Translating it yields CASSIGTSGGAETQYF.

Concerning this clone itself: The germline gene is not matched at one end of the junction; a read error may be the cause. The rearrangement uses TRBV7-6 and TRBJ2-5, with 11 bases identical to TRBD2. The CDR3 has 13 residues. Germline V CDR1 and CDR2: SGHVS, FNYEAQ. CDR3 region: CASSLAGGETQYF. CDR3 bases: TGTGCCAGCAGCCTAGCGGGAGGAGAGACCCAGTACTTC.

The chain couples TRBV28 to TRBJ1-1, with 8 bases fitting TRBD1. Germline V gene lookup returns CDR1 MDHEN and CDR2 SYDVKM. J lost 5 bases, V lost 5 bases, and 7 bases had no gene match. The CDR3 runs to 14 residues. As DNA, the CDR3 is TGTGCCAGCAGTCTGACAGGGGCTGGAACTGAAGCTTTCTTT. This encodes CASSLTGAGTEAFF.

The rearrangement joins TRBV7-2 to TRBJ1-1; 7 bases line up with TRBD1. This CDR3 has 14 residues. Germline-derived CDR1 and CDR2 are SGHTA and FQGNSA. The ends lost 5 bases at V and 10 bases at J; junction bases unmatched: 13. The CDR3 loop reads CASSTRQGRVTAFF. DNA for the CDR3: TGTGCCAGCAGCACCCGACAGGGACGGGTTACAGCTTTCTTT.

This clone appeared a single time. This rearrangement joins TRBV19 to TRBJ2-7; 7 bases are a match to TRBD1. The length of the CDR3 is 16 residues. CDR1 and CDR2 (germline): LNHDA, SQIVND (reference sequence). With V trimmed by 0 bases and J by 2 bases, 7 bases remained unmatched. This CDR3 reads CASSIDLRQGAYEQYF. For the CDR3, the DNA is TGTGCCAGTAGTATAGATCTGAGACAGGGCGCCTACGAGCAGTACTTC. Full variable domain (rest looked up from reference TRBV19 and TRBJ2-7): DGGITQSPKYLFRKEGQNVTLSCEQNLNHDAMYWYRQDPGQGLRLIYYSQIVNDFQKGDIAEGYSVSREKKESFPLTVTSAQKNPTAFYLCASSIDLRQGAYEQYFGPGTRLTVT.

This clone appeared a single time. V is TRBV23-1 and J is TRBJ2-3; 8 nucleotides match TRBD1. TRBV23-1 is an open reading frame whose function is uncertain. The CDR3 sequence is 17 residues long. Trimming at V came to 0 bases and at J to 2 bases, leaving 7 bases not matched to a gene. CDR3: CASSQSSRGRHTDTQYF. The CDR3 DNA reads as TGCGCCAGCAGTCAATCAAGCAGGGGGCGCCACACAGATACGCAGTATTTT.

J is TRBJ2-1 and V is TRBV28; 7 bases are a match to TRBD2. Germline V lookup: CDR1 MDHEN, CDR2 SYDVKM. CDR3 size: 16 residues. The trim removed 0 bases at V and 10 bases at J, leaving 12 bases unmatched. CDR3 loop: CASSLWGTTPNEEQFF. Written as DNA, the CDR3 is TGTGCCAGCAGTTTATGGGGGACTACCCCCAATGAGGAGCAGTTCTTC.

The chain has TRBV19 and TRBJ1-2; the match to TRBD1 covers 7 bases. Germline CDR1 reads LNHDA; CDR2 reads SQIVND (reference sequence). The CDR3 runs 14 residues. V gave up 7 bases and J gave up 8 bases; unmatched junction bases: 13. The CDR3 loop is CASIGQALLGGYTF. The CDR3 nucleotides read TGTGCCAGTATCGGACAGGCCCTGCTGGGGGGCTACACCTTC.

V gene TRBV7-9 combines with J gene TRBJ1-5; TRBD1 matches 7 bases. Germline CDR1 reads SEHNR; CDR2 reads FQNEAQ (reference sequence). The length of the CDR3 is 18 residues. Germline trimming cut 1 base from V and 1 base from J; bases unmatched to any gene: 10. The CDR3 nucleotides read TGTGCCAGCAGCTTAGATCGGAACAGGGGAATCAGCAATCAGCCCCAGCATTTT. This encodes CASSLDRNRGISNQPQHF.

The V call is TRBV18, the J call TRBJ2-3; D perhaps matches TRBD1 (7 bases). The CDR3 covers 15 residues. CDR1 KGHSH and CDR2 LQKENI come from the germline V gene. Trimming took 1 base from V and 4 from J, leaving 12 bases between them. The CDR3 loop is CASSPRTGGADTQYF. CDR3 in DNA: TGTGCCAGCTCACCACGGACAGGCGGGGCAGATACGCAGTATTTT. Supplemented by reference TRBV18 and TRBJ2-3, the full variable domain reads NAGVMQNPRHLVRRRGQEARLRCSPMKGHSHVYWYRQLPEEGLKFMVYLQKENIIDESGMPKERFSAEFPKEGPSILRIQQVVRGDSAAYFCASSPRTGGADTQYFGPGTRLTVL.

The chain links TRBV28 to TRBJ1-5; D not resolved. V lost 8 bases and J lost 1, with 18 bases in between. CDR3 length: 16 amino acids. Germline V gene data show CDR1 as MDHEN and CDR2 as SYDVKM. The CDR3 bases are TGTGCCAGCGTCTCCGTGGCCGGGATAAGCAATCAGCCCCAGCATTTT. This encodes CASVSVAGISNQPQHF.

The V and J genes are TRBV7-9 and TRBJ2-7; 9 positions agree with TRBD2. The trim removed 5 bases at V and 2 bases at J, leaving 7 bases unmatched. The CDR3 runs 15 residues. In germline, CDR1 is SEHNR, CDR2 FQNEAQ (reference sequence). The CDR3 bases are TGTGCCAGCAGCCGGGGACTAGCCGATACCTACGAGCAGTACTTC. Its protein product is CASSRGLADTYEQYF.